This T cell receptor beta chain was captured by sequencing in a study of CD8 T cells in ankylosing spondylitis. Points from the study as a whole: For ankylosing spondylitis blood, a TCR beta motif of 8 or 9 highly homologous variants appeared characteristic. Disease-linked clones reportedly concentrated significantly in matched ankylosing spondylitis synovial fluid. Past studies reported some motif variants in reactive arthritis synovial fluid and blood. CD8+ by phenotype, disease-linked clones were relatively rare in peripheral blood.

TCR beta libraries were made by quantitative 5'-RACE with molecular barcodes. In TCRdb, the 5' RACE reads were re-called with MiXCR into one record per CDR3 protein. This table holds under 150,000 distinct CDR3 sequences, roughly 18% found once. Comments on this clonotype: The antigen remains undetermined.

Sequences were obtained from blood, either unsorted or a sorted T cell fraction (not recorded which). This receptor was obtained from a male donor with ankylosing spondylitis.

The CDR3 sequence is CASSSLAGITDTQYF. In DNA form, the CDR3 reads TGTGCCAGCAGTTCTCTAGCGGGGATCACAGATACGCAGTATTTT. The chain links TRBV28 to TRBJ2-3; 9 nucleotides agree with TRBD2. This CDR3 has 15 residues. The germline V gene encodes CDR1 MDHEN and CDR2 SYDVKM. Trimming removed 4 bases from V and 2 bases from J; junction bases left unmatched: 4.